The next 32 T cell receptor beta chains were all read from a single sample in a study of blood T cell repertoires in COVID-19. TCRdb's copy holds only in-frame clones and misses some; the assay was immunoSEQ multiplex PCR. The data show some 150,000 clones, roughly 89% seen once. Sample: peripheral blood. Receptors were obtained from a human donor in a cohort sampled during active COVID-19.

The J gene is TRBJ1-6, the V gene TRBV11-2; D not resolved. The CDR3 is made up of 16 amino acids. The germline gives CDR1 SGHAT, CDR2 FQNNGV. V was shortened by 4 bases and J by 8 bases, with 18 bases between the two germline ends. The CDR3 region has the DNA TGTGCCAGCAGCTCGTCTTTAGCGCGGACCGATTCACCCCTCCACTTT. Its protein is CASSSSLARTDSPLHF.

The V gene is TRBV25-1, the J gene TRBJ1-2; D perhaps matches TRBD1 (6 bases). Germline V CDR1 and CDR2: MGHDK, SYGVNS. The CDR3 loop spans 15 amino acids. Trimming pared 3 bases from V and 4 bases from J, leaving 15 bases between. The CDR3 protein is CASSESDSFSYGYTF. The CDR3 nucleotides are TGTGCCAGCAGTGAGTCGGACAGTTTCTCCTATGGCTACACCTTC.

This chain connects TRBV11-2 to TRBJ2-1; D may be TRBD2 (5 bases). Trimming took 3 bases from V and 4 from J, leaving 7 bases between them. The germline gives CDR1 SGHAT, CDR2 FQNNGV. The CDR3 loop spans 13 amino acids. The CDR3 sequence is CASSFRRYNEQFF. The DNA of the CDR3 is TGTGCCAGCAGCTTCAGGAGGTACAATGAGCAGTTCTTC.

The rearrangement joins TRBV6-5 to TRBJ2-3; 7 nucleotides match TRBD2. After removal of 5 bases from V and 0 bases from J, the junction contained 5 bases not matched to a gene. CDR1 is MNHEY, CDR2 SVGAGI, per germline. The CDR3 length is 15 residues. The DNA of the CDR3 is TGTGCCAGCAGTCGAAGCGGGGTGAGCACAGATACGCAGTATTTT. It codes for CASSRSGVSTDTQYF.

The chain combines TRBV15 with TRBJ2-3; D is possibly TRBD2 (5 bases). The CDR3 is made up of 14 amino acids. The germline V and J ends were trimmed by 3 bases and 1 base, with 8 bases remaining between them. CDR1 is LNHNV and CDR2 is YYDKDF in the germline V gene (reference sequence). This chain's CDR3 is CATSRSSGTDTQYF. The DNA for the CDR3 is TGTGCCACCAGCAGGAGTAGCGGCACAGATACGCAGTATTTT.

As concerns this clone: This same CDR3 is encoded by further DNA sequences in the sample. The rearrangement links TRBV7-6 to TRBJ2-7; TRBD1 aligns across 8 bases. This CDR3 spans 15 amino acids. CDR1 SGHVS and CDR2 FNYEAQ come from the germline V gene. V dropped 1 base and J dropped 2; count of bases not matched to a gene: 4. CDR3 amino acids: CASSLGGTGPYEQYF. DNA of the CDR3: TGTGCCAGCAGCTTAGGGGGGACAGGCCCCTACGAGCAGTACTTC.

The chain employs TRBV7-2 and TRBJ1-2; D remains ambiguous. Trimming pared 8 bases from V and 0 bases from J, leaving 19 bases between. CDR1 and CDR2 (germline): SGHTA, FQGNSA. The CDR3 extends over 16 amino acids. The CDR3 sequence: CASGGQRPKANYGYTF. CDR3 nucleotides: TGTGCCAGCGGCGGGCAGCGTCCAAAAGCTAACTATGGCTACACCTTC.

The CDR3 DNA is TGTGCCAGCAGCTTAGGGCTAGTTTCCTACGAGCAGTACTTC. It translates to CASSLGLVSYEQYF. The chain has TRBV7-2 and TRBJ2-7; D gene uncertain. Germline V lookup: CDR1 SGHTA, CDR2 FQGNSA. This CDR3 contains 14 residues. The V and J ends lost 1 base and 1 base respectively, with 8 bases between them.

V is TRBV7-2 and J is TRBJ1-5, with 11 bases lining up with TRBD1. The junction had 9 bases not matched to a gene; V was cut back by 5 bases and J by 6 bases. This CDR3 comprises 16 residues. Per the germline V gene, CDR1 is SGHTA and CDR2 is FQGNSA. Here the CDR3 reads CASSTRTGGSIQPQHF. The CDR3 DNA follows: TGTGCCAGCAGCACTCGGACAGGGGGCTCGATTCAGCCCCAGCATTTT. Filled out from reference TRBV7-2 and TRBJ1-5, the complete variable domain reads GAGVSQSPSNKVTEKGKDVELRCDPISGHTALYWYRQSLGQGLEFLIYFQGNSAPDKSGLPSDRFSAERTGGSVSTLTIQRTQQEDSAVYLCASSTRTGGSIQPQHFGDGTRLSIL.

The chain couples TRBV6-1 to TRBJ2-4; D is ambiguous. This CDR3 comprises 19 residues. CDR1 and CDR2 from the germline V gene are MNHNS and SASEGT. Trimming removed 0 bases from V and 0 bases from J, with 18 bases in between. CDR3 amino acids: CASSEALQSRRIAKNIQYF. CDR3 DNA: TGTGCCAGCAGTGAAGCGCTTCAGTCAAGGAGAATAGCCAAAAACATTCAGTACTTC.

The V call is TRBV19, the J call TRBJ2-2, with 8 bases fitting TRBD1. The length of the CDR3 is 15 residues. Looked up from germline, CDR1 is LNHDA and CDR2 is SQIVND (reference sequence). V dropped 5 bases and J dropped 6; count of bases not matched to a gene: 8. The CDR3 here is CASSSFNRGAGELFF. The CDR3 DNA reads TGTGCCAGTAGTTCCTTTAACAGGGGGGCCGGGGAGCTGTTTTTT.

This clone was counted once. V is TRBV19 and J is TRBJ1-2; D not certain. CDR1 LNHDA and CDR2 SQIVND come from the germline V gene (reference sequence). The V end lost 4 bases, the J end lost 8 bases, and 17 bases lay between the germline ends. The CDR3 loop spans 14 amino acids. The CDR3 protein is CASSTRARSWGYTF. DNA for the CDR3: TGTGCCAGTAGTACGCGGGCCCGATCTTGGGGCTACACCTTC.

The sample holds one count of this clone. CDR3 amino acids: CASSVGVRATNEKLFF. The CDR3 bases are TGTGCCAGCAGCGTAGGAGTTCGAGCAACTAATGAAAAACTGTTTTTT. The chain joins TRBV9 to TRBJ1-4; no clear D. Germline V gene lookup returns CDR1 SGDLS and CDR2 YYNGEE. Deletions cut 0 bases from V and 0 bases from J, with 9 bases between. The CDR3 contains 16 residues.

The chain carries TRBV2 and TRBJ1-1, with D possibly being TRBD1 (5 bases). This CDR3 comprises 15 residues. Trimming stripped 7 bases from V and 4 bases from J, with 19 bases between. Germline CDR1 reads SNHLY; CDR2 reads FYNNEI. The CDR3 DNA reads TGTGCCAGCACTCGAAGGGCAGGGCAGGGCACTGAAGCTTTCTTT. Translated: CASTRRAGQGTEAFF.

The chain recombines TRBV14 with TRBJ2-5; D is possibly TRBD2 (6 bases). The germline V gene encodes CDR1 SGHDN and CDR2 FVKESK. This CDR3 spans 14 amino acids. The germline V and J ends were trimmed by 5 bases and 5 bases, with 15 bases remaining between them. The CDR3 DNA follows: TGTGCCAGCAGCTCCCGGGGGTTTGGGGAGACCCAGTACTTC. It translates to CASSSRGFGETQYF.

This rearrangement joins TRBV27 to TRBJ2-6; TRBD2 agrees at 13 bases. There are 21 residues in the CDR3. Germline values: CDR1 MNHEY, CDR2 SMNVEV (reference sequence). The junction had 15 bases not matched to a gene; V was cut back by 7 bases and J by 0 bases. DNA of the CDR3: TGTGCCAGCAACTTAACTAGCGGGGGGGAAGAGAAGGCCTCTGGGGCCAACGTCCTGACTTTC. Protein product: CASNLTSGGEEKASGANVLTF.

The chain carries TRBV27 and TRBJ2-7, with D perhaps TRBD1 (6 bases). CDR3 length equals 14 residues. V was trimmed by 5 bases and J by 6 bases, leaving 17 bases between them. Germline CDR1 and CDR2: MNHEY and SMNVEV (reference sequence). The CDR3 protein is CASSVTGGWSEQYF. In DNA, the CDR3 is TGTGCCAGCAGTGTGACAGGAGGATGGTCCGAGCAGTACTTC.

The rearrangement links TRBV20-1 to TRBJ2-4; 8 bases align to TRBD1. The junction had 5 bases not matched to a gene; V was cut back by 3 bases and J by 10 bases. Germline V CDR1 and CDR2: DFQATT, SNEGSKA (reference sequence). The CDR3 totals 12 residues. DNA of the CDR3: TGCAGTGCTAGTGGACAGGGCCTAATTCAGTACTTC. Translated, it gives CSASGQGLIQYF.

The chain uses TRBV24-1 and TRBJ2-2; 10 bases are shared with TRBD2. J gave up 4 bases and V 7 bases, and 2 bases lay outside the gene matches. The CDR3 has 14 amino acids. The germline V gene has CDR1 KGHDR and CDR2 SFDVKD. CDR3 in amino acids: CATRRLAGTGELFF. The DNA of the CDR3 is TGTGCCACCAGGCGACTAGCGGGCACCGGGGAGCTGTTTTTT.

This clone was observed a handful of times. V usage is TRBV7-2 and J usage is TRBJ2-2; 10 bases match TRBD2. The CDR3 covers 16 residues. The V segment lost 1 base and the J segment 1 base; nucleotides outside the gene matches: 0. The germline V gene has CDR1 SGHTA and CDR2 FQGNSA. The CDR3, as DNA: TGTGCCAGCAGCTTAGGACTAGCGGGGAACACCGGGGAGCTGTTTTTT. Translated: CASSLGLAGNTGELFF.

The J gene is TRBJ1-2, the V gene TRBV13; D is ambiguous. The V end lost 5 bases, the J end lost 4 bases, and 11 bases lay between the germline ends. Germline CDR1 and CDR2: PRHDT and FYEKMQ (reference sequence). This CDR3 comprises 13 residues. The CDR3 reads CASSPPGFYGYTF. For the CDR3, the DNA is TGTGCCAGCAGCCCACCGGGGTTCTATGGCTACACCTTC.

This clone was seen only once. The V gene is TRBV10-3, the J gene TRBJ2-3; D may be TRBD1 (6 bases). This CDR3 has 16 residues. CDR1 and CDR2 (germline): ENHRY, SYGVKD. Trimming removed 0 bases at V and 5 bases at J, with 15 bases between. The DNA for the CDR3 is TGTGCCATCAGTGAGTCGACTATCCAGGGGAAAGATACGCAGTATTTT. Translation: CAISESTIQGKDTQYF.

V is TRBV7-8 and J is TRBJ1-1; 11 bases line up with TRBD1. The V gene's germline CDR1 is SGHVS and CDR2 FQNEAQ. The CDR3 runs to 15 residues. The ends lost 5 bases at V and 5 bases at J; junction bases unmatched: 7. In DNA, the CDR3 is TGTGCCAGCAGCACACGGACAGGGGGCCAAACTGAAGCTTTCTTT. Its translation is CASSTRTGGQTEAFF.

CDR3 protein: CASSHDRLTEAFF. The CDR3, as DNA: TGTGCCAGCAGTCACGACAGGCTCACTGAAGCTTTCTTT. The chain couples TRBV11-1 to TRBJ1-1; weak D call: TRBD1 (6 bases). CDR3 length: 13 residues. CDR1 and CDR2 from the germline V gene are SGHAT and FQDESV (reference sequence). Trimming shortened V by 6 bases and J by 4 bases, and 12 bases separated the two germline ends.

The CDR3 DNA is TGTGCCAGCAGCTGGGGACAGAAAGAAGCTTTCTTT. It is translated as CASSWGQKEAFF. The chain employs TRBV5-6 and TRBJ1-1, with TRBD1 matching over 7 bases. The CDR3 extends over 12 amino acids. In germline, CDR1 is SGHDT, CDR2 YYEEEE. Trimming cost V 3 bases and J 8 bases; bases outside gene matches: 4.

This chain links TRBV27 with TRBJ1-2, with a possible D match to TRBD1 (6 bases). V was shortened by 1 base and J by 5 bases, with 14 bases between the two germline ends. The CDR3 consists of 15 residues. Germline CDR1 MNHEY, CDR2 SMNVEV (reference sequence). In nucleotides, the CDR3 is TGTGCCAGCAGTTTATTTGGGGGCGAGAGGTATGGCTACACCTTC. Its translation: CASSLFGGERYGYTF.

V is TRBV19 and J is TRBJ2-7, with TRBD2 matching over 10 bases. This CDR3 has 15 amino acids. The trim removed 1 base at V and 7 bases at J, leaving 7 bases unmatched. Germline V CDR1 and CDR2: LNHDA, SQIVND (reference sequence). CDR3 coding DNA: TGTGCCAGTAGTATAGCGAGCGGGGGGGCCTGGGAGCAGTACTTC. It codes for CASSIASGGAWEQYF.

V usage is TRBV7-9 and J usage is TRBJ1-4, with D tentatively TRBD1 (5 bases). The V end lost 4 bases, the J end lost 3 bases, and 12 bases lay between the germline ends. The CDR3 consists of 15 residues. Germline CDR1 is SEHNR and CDR2 is FQNEAQ (reference sequence). This CDR3 reads CASSSQGTANEKLFF. The CDR3 DNA reads TGTGCCAGCAGCTCTCAGGGAACGGCTAATGAAAAACTGTTTTTT.

This clone has a single count. This chain links TRBV5-4 with TRBJ2-7; weak D call: TRBD1 (6 bases). V lost 3 bases to trimming and J lost 3 bases, with 10 bases between them. Germline loops: CDR1 SGHNT, CDR2 YYREEE (reference sequence). This CDR3 spans 13 amino acids. This CDR3 is CASSSTGYYEQYF. CDR3 DNA: TGTGCCAGCAGCTCTACAGGGTACTACGAGCAGTACTTC.

The rearrangement links TRBV6-5 to TRBJ1-2; perhaps TRBD1 as D (5 bases). The CDR3 spans 14 residues. Trimming cost V 10 bases and J 2 bases, with 17 bases left between them. Germline CDR1 is MNHEY and CDR2 is SVGAGI. The CDR3 DNA reads TGTGCCACCATGGGGGGTGACAACAACTATGGCTACACCTTC. Translating gives CATMGGDNNYGYTF.

The genes are TRBV2 and TRBJ2-2, with D tentatively TRBD2 (6 bases). V was cut by 4 bases and J by 4 bases, with 16 bases left in between. The CDR3 loop spans 16 amino acids. The V gene's germline CDR1 is SNHLY and CDR2 FYNNEI. The CDR3 DNA is TGTGCCAGCAGTGTAACCGGGACTCTACTCACCGGGGAGCTGTTTTTT. It translates to CASSVTGTLLTGELFF.

This chain links TRBV13 with TRBJ2-7, with 9 bases identical to TRBD1. The CDR3 is made up of 16 amino acids. V trimming: 0 bases; J trimming: 5 bases; junction bases outside the gene matches: 8. Germline CDR1 reads PRHDT; CDR2 reads FYEKMQ (reference sequence). Written as DNA, the CDR3 is TGTGCCAGCAGCTTAGGGGACAGGGGTATTCAGGACGAGCAGTACTTC. Its protein is CASSLGDRGIQDEQYF.